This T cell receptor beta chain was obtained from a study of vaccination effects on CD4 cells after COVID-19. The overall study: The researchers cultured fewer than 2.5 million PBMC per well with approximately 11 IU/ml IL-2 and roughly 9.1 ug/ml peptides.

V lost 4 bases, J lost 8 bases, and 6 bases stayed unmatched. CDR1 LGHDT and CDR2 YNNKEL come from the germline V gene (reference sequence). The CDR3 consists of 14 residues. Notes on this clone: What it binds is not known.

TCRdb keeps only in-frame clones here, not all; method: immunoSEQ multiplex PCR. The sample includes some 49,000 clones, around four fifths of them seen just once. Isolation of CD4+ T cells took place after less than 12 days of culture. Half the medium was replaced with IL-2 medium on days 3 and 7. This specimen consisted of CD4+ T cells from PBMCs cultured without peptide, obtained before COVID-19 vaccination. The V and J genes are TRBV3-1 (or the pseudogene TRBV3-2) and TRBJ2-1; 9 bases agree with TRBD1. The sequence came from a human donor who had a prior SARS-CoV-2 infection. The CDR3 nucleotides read TGTGCCAGCAGCCCCTCGGGACAGGGTTATGAGCAGTTCTTC. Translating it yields CASSPSGQGYEQFF.